Below, one T cell receptor beta chain is given with its context. No antigen is known for it. It was with 60 Vbeta and 13 Jbeta primers that the PCR ran. In the original processing: It was a later analysis that counted tens of millions of unique TCR beta chains, of which some 10 million were shared. TCRdb's table, derived via immunoSEQ multiplex PCR, lists solely in-frame clones and lacks some. V and J calls plus clone size are reproduced from that table; the DNA served to infer D and trimming. Found here are approximately 130,000 clones, approximately 77% of them singletons; the top ten hold 1.8%. Nominal health characterized the donors when sampled, though unrecorded immune exposures were likely. The CDR3 is 14 amino acids. The germline CDR1 and CDR2 sequences are SGHDT and YYEEEE. Germline trimming cut 4 bases from V and 5 bases from J; bases unmatched to any gene: 5. This sample is drawn from a study of cytomegalovirus exposure and HLA in healthy donors. The wider study: Approximately 81% of 398 genotyped donors fell in the Caucasian-associated ancestry cluster.

The study's findings and limits: Most of the TCR beta V segments (in an earlier analysis) were productive either about 87% or about 30% of the time.

The J gene is TRBJ2-2, the V gene TRBV5-6; 7 nucleotides agree with TRBD1. The clonotype originates from a young man in good health and CMV-seronegative. Source material: PBMCs. CDR3 DNA sequence: TGTGCCAGCAGCCGTACACAGGGGACCGGGGAGCTGTTTTTT. Its translation: CASSRTQGTGELFF.